This T cell receptor (beta chain) was sequenced during a study of blood T cells in healthy people across ages (dated by TCRdb to between 2015 and 2016). For the study in its entirety: In model experiments, template switching captured roughly one uniquely barcoded TCR beta cDNA molecule for every two T cells. To track age-related changes in TCR beta repertoire diversity, the study relied on deep sequencing normalized with unique cDNA molecular identifiers. Four age groups were formed from the donors: young (average 16 years), middle-aged (around 41), aged (under 70) and long-lived (about 80). To avoid experimental bias, donors of different ages were randomly spread across the sequencing lanes. For two donors (one aged 18 to 29 and one aged 80 or older), the study analyzed two additional independent replicas of 1 million unique cDNA reads from the same blood draw. General study outcomes and caveats: The CMV infection status of donors was not known, potentially confounding age-related changes in expanded clonotypes. The percentage of naive T cells measured by flow cytometry correlated strongly with observed TCR beta diversity. Compared with the aged group, more naive CD4+ T cells, fewer expanded clones and increased TCR diversity were shown by the long-lived group, suggesting age selection. Estimates of total diversity based on one million sequenced T cells were regarded as lower bounds and as underestimates. Bulk unsorted PBMC profiling prevented conclusive comparison of naive and antigen-experienced compartments. As age increased, observed TCR beta diversity per million T cells dropped in a roughly linear way, and a significant reduction was already evident by age roughly 36.

The donors were roughly 40 Caucasian individuals from Russia, aged roughly 6 to 100 years, who were systemically healthy. Around 10 milliliters of peripheral blood were collected from each donor into EDTA-treated Vacutainer tubes. PBMCs were isolated by Ficoll-Paque density-gradient centrifugation, with at least 6 million obtained per sample. Trizol reagent was used to extract total RNA from PBMCs, with at least 5 micrograms per sample. For every donor, flow cytometry on a PBMC aliquot measured the percentage of naive CD45RAhigh/CD27high T cells. Receptor amplification or capture employed 5' RACE. The sequencing machine was an Illumina HiSeq 2500. A second PCR of roughly 7 to 11 cycles was performed with a sample-barcoded 5' primer and a J-beta primer mix. Each TCR beta cDNA molecule received a unique molecular identifier from a template-switch 5' adaptor carrying 12 random nucleotides. Each sample yielded at least 2.5 million CDR3-containing paired-end reads. First-strand cDNA was synthesized from all RNA with the Mint cDNA synthesis kit, primed by a TRBC-specific oligonucleotide. Following uracil-DNA glycosylase treatment, a first 18-cycle PCR with universal primers M1SS and BC2_uni_R was performed on all cDNA. Per the original workflow: For normalization, 1 million high-quality reads were randomly selected from each sample, with every read carrying a distinct molecular identifier. Reads with shared molecular identifiers were discarded instead of being binned into consensus sequences. MiTCR, run with a Q25 quality threshold and the strictest error-elimination algorithm, handled CDR3 identification, clonotype clustering and error correction. A nonparametric unseen species model using Euler transformation provided a lower-bound estimate of total TCR beta diversity. The raw public reads went through TCRdb reprocessing: fastp at Q25, MiXCR clone calling, in-frame beta chains kept. For every CDR3 protein sequence, its rows merge into one entry that carries the most common genes and DNA. The V and J calls come from TCRdb's annotation, not from the publication. This sample lists over 1,500,000 distinct CDR3 sequences; roughly 50% were detected once. The top ten hold less than 2.5% of the sample.

As regards this clonotype: The specificity of this receptor is unknown. No base quality information exists; no much larger clone differs at one position.

CDR1 is given as MNHEY and CDR2 as SVGAGI, both from the germline V gene. V loses 2 bases, J loses 1 base, and the germline ends lie 11 bases apart. The CDR3 covers 15 residues, taking in both the cysteine and the phenylalanine. The DNA shown is the 45-base CDR3, in frame from base 1. Sequencing used blood. This chain is built from TRBV6-5 and TRBJ1-1, and perhaps TRBD1 as D gene, on 5 matching bases. The clonotype comes from a woman in her thirties or forties in good health. The CDR3 protein sequence reads: CASSYPGRGNTEAFF. The DNA is as follows: TGTGCCAGCAGTTACCCAGGGAGGGGGAACACTGAAGCTTTCTTT.